This is a list of T cell receptor beta chains from one sample in a study of cytomegalovirus exposure and HLA in healthy donors. Profiling relied on immunoSEQ multiplex PCR, and the TCRdb table lists in-frame clones only, not all of them. In the table there are roughly 52,000 clones, 93% of which are singletons. The sequencing input was PBMCs. These receptors were obtained from a woman aged 18-30 years in good health and CMV-seropositive. CDR3s include the opening cysteine and the closing phenylalanine or tryptophan. A D gene is named only where the DNA matches it firmly. Size is stated for part of the rows, as once, few or many counts, or as a class when the clone is expanded.

j_call d_call v_call clone_size cdr3_aa cdr3_nt
TRBJ2-4 - TRBV2 once CASSDRGAMAKNIQYF TGTGCCAGCAGTGACCGGGGGGCGATGGCCAAAAACATTCAGTACTTC
TRBJ1-1 TRBD1 TRBV6-6 - CASSPPFRTGGTEAFF TGTGCCAGCAGCCCGCCGTTCCGGACAGGGGGGACTGAAGCTTTCTTT
TRBJ2-5 TRBD2 TRBV28 few CASSQRASGTETQYF TGTGCCAGCAGCCAACGGGCTAGCGGGACGGAGACCCAGTACTTC
TRBJ2-7 - TRBV5-5 - CASSSPLTQNTMQYF TGTGCCAGCAGCTCGCCTTTAACACAAAATACGATGCAGTACTTC
TRBJ2-3 TRBD2 TRBV7-9 - CATGTIYTDTQYF TGTGCCACCGGGACTATTTACACAGATACGCAGTATTTT
TRBJ2-7 TRBD2 TRBV29-1 - CSASGLAGDPYYEQYF TGCAGCGCCTCCGGACTAGCGGGGGACCCCTACTACGAGCAGTACTTC
TRBJ1-1 - TRBV4-1 - CASSQDRGWGVENTEAFF TGCGCCAGCAGCCAAGATCGGGGGTGGGGTGTTGAGAACACTGAAGCTTTCTTT
TRBJ1-2 - TRBV28 - CASSLGLYPTTF TGTGCCAGCAGTCTAGGACTCTACCCTACCACCTTC
TRBJ1-2 - TRBV19 - CASSMRGTYGYTF TGTGCCAGTAGTATGCGGGGGACCTATGGCTACACCTTC
TRBJ2-2 TRBD2 TRBV4-3 few CASSVIAGDTGELFF TGCGCCAGCAGCGTGATAGCGGGGGACACCGGGGAGCTGTTTTTT
TRBJ2-1 TRBD2 TRBV6-5 - CASSSSGGAGNEQFF TGTGCCAGCAGTTCCAGCGGGGGGGCCGGCAATGAGCAGTTCTTC
TRBJ2-2 TRBD2 TRBV7-9 - CASSPEAGRGGTGELFF TGTGCCAGCAGCCCTGAAGCGGGGCGGGGAGGTACCGGGGAGCTGTTTTTT
TRBJ2-7 - TRBV5-5 - CASSFMTGMYEQYF TGTGCCAGCAGCTTCATGACAGGAATGTACGAGCAGTACTTC